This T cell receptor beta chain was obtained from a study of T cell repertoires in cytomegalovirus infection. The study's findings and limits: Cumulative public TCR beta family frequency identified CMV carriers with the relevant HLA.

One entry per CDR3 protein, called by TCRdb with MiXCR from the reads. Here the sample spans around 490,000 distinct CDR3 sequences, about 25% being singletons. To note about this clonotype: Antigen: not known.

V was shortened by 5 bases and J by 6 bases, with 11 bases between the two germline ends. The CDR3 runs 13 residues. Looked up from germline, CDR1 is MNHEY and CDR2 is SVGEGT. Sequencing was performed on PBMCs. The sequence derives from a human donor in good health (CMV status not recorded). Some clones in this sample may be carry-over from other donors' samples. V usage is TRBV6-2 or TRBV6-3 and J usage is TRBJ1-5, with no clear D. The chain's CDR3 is CASSPGEVQPQHF. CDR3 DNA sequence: TGTGCCAGCAGTCCAGGAGAGGTTCAGCCCCAGCATTTT.